This T cell receptor (beta chain) was retrieved from a study of beta chain features in type 1 diabetes. Trimming removed 5 bases from V and 4 bases from J, with 6 bases in between. Per the germline V gene, CDR1 is GTSNPN and CDR2 is SVGIG (reference sequence). This CDR3 region has 11 residues. This clone was seen more than once but under ten times. The antigen is not known. Other DNA variants within this sample encode the same CDR3. General study results and limits: More deletions and fewer insertions at VDJ junctions were seen in type 1 diabetes patients. Researchers report that Type 1 diabetes patients had moderately but significantly shorter TCRB CDR3s across all four CD4+ subsets.

Expressed TCRB transcripts were sequenced after all isolated RNA was converted to cDNA. Read counts averaged around 3.9 million for samples of naive, central memory and regulatory T cells. Clones were read by immunoSEQ multiplex PCR, and TCRdb kept only the in-frame ones, dropping some. The table lists roughly 160,000 clones, approximately 8.1% of them singletons. The receptor's source is a man between 18 and 35 years old with type 1 diabetes. The specimen was central memory CD4+ T cells from blood. The chain links TRBV30 to TRBJ2-1; D is ambiguous. The CDR3, as DNA: TGTGCCTGGGGCAGATACAATGAGCAGTTCTTC. Translating it yields CAWGRYNEQFF.